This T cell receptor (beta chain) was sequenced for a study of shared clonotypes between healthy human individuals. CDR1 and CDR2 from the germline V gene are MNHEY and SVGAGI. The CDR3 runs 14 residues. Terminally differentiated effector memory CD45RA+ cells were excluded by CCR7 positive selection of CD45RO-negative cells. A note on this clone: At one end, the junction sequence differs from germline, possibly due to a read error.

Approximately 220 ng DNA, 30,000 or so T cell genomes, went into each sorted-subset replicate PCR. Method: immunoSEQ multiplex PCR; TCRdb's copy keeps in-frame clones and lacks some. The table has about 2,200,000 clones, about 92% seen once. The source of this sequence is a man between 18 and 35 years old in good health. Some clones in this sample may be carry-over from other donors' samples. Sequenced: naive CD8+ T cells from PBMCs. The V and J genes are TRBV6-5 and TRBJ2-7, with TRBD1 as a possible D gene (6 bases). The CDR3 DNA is TGTGCCATCAGTGAGGTGGGAGCAGGGGACGAGCAGTACTTC. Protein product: CAISEVGAGDEQYF.